This TCR beta chain was recorded in a study of cytomegalovirus exposure and HLA in healthy donors. In the study overall: Clustering assigned 81% of the approximately 400 genotyped donors to the Caucasian-associated ancestry cluster.

V was clipped by 6 bases and J by 3 bases; unmatched bases: 19. The CDR3 runs 19 residues. Germline V lookup: CDR1 SGHNT, CDR2 YYREEE (reference sequence). The primer mix had 60 Vbeta and 13 Jbeta primers. Clones were sequenced by immunoSEQ multiplex PCR, and TCRdb holds only the in-frame ones, with some missing. This sample has around 180,000 clones, with 70% to 80% found just once. Whole-study results and caveats: The authors later linked a missense DCLRE1C variant to TCR beta V- and J-gene trimming.

This clone came up a few times. Its antigen is as yet unknown. Sequenced: PBMCs. The sequence was collected from a young woman in good health and CMV-seropositive. The J gene is TRBJ2-3, the V gene TRBV5-4; 10 bases map to TRBD2. The CDR3 sequence: CASILGRSGRGTSTDTQYF. As DNA, the CDR3 is TGTGCCAGCATCCTCGGGAGGAGCGGGAGGGGAACTTCGACAGATACGCAGTATTTT. Full variable domain (missing parts from reference TRBV5-4 and TRBJ2-3): ETGVTQSPTHLIKTRGQQVTLRCSSQSGHNTVSWYQQALGQGPQFIFQYYREEENGRGNFPPRFSGLQFPNYSSELNVNALELDDSALYLCASILGRSGRGTSTDTQYFGPGTRLTVL.